This T cell receptor (beta chain) was sequenced in a study of shared clonotypes between healthy human individuals. Study findings and constraints: Sample collection involved blood only; tissue repertoires are likely different. Memory subsets generally showed smaller estimated richness than naive subsets did. The small donor group covered limited genetic and exposure diversity.

Comments on this clone: Its matching antigen is unknown.

CD8 cells classed as naive were CD45RO-negative and positively selected for CCR7, excluding terminally differentiated effector memory CD45RA+ cells. This CDR3 region has 15 residues. The V end was cut by 0 bases, the J end by 2 bases, with 10 bases between. The germline V gene encodes CDR1 MNHNY and CDR2 SVGAGI (reference sequence). Sequencing was performed with immunoSEQ multiplex PCR; in TCRdb, only in-frame clones are kept and a portion is missing. The sample lists about 800,000 clones, about 97% occurring once. The material sequenced was naive CD8+ T cells sorted from blood. This chain uses TRBV6-6 with TRBJ1-2; D is ambiguous. The source of this sequence is a man younger than 45 in good health. The CDR3 nucleotides read TGTGCCAGCAGTTACTCGCCGGAGGGAAACTATGGCTACACCTTC. Translated, it gives CASSYSPEGNYGYTF.